This T cell receptor (beta chain) came from a study of memory CD4+ T cells and cytomegalovirus serostatus. Study background: Of the healthy Belgian adults, 9 were CMV seropositive and 20 to 25 seronegative. Study findings and constraints: Of roughly 180 reported CMV TCRbeta sequences, about 70 were found in memory CD4+ repertoires.

The repertoire was sequenced with immunoSEQ multiplex PCR; TCRdb's copy has only in-frame clones and lacks some. This table holds more than 45,000 clones, about 81% found once. The CDR3 totals 14 residues. Germline V lookup: CDR1 SGHRS, CDR2 YFSETQ. The V end lost 0 bases, the J end lost 1 base, and 6 bases lay between the germline ends. In regard to this clone: Its antigen is still unknown.

Single viable CD3+CD4+CD8-CD45RO+ cells were sorted as the memory CD4+ T cells. Serostatus was set by detecting CMV pp150, pp28, p38, p52 IgG. The chain couples TRBV5-1 to TRBJ2-3; D is undetermined. Sequenced: memory CD4+ T cells from blood. This TCR was recovered from an adult in good health and CMV-seronegative. CDR3 coding DNA: TGCGCCAGCAGCTTGGCCCCAGGCACAGATACGCAGTATTTT. Translating gives CASSLAPGTDTQYF.